A single sample gave rise to the 13 T cell receptor beta chains below, sequenced in a study of shared clonotypes between healthy human individuals. In the naive CD8 group, cells lacked CD45RO and were positively selected for CCR7, so terminally differentiated effector memory CD45RA+ cells were left out. Assay: immunoSEQ multiplex PCR; the TCRdb copy retains only in-frame clones and omits some. This sample carries about 1,900,000 clones, about 95% of them seen once, and the ten largest clones take 1.2%. The sample consisted of naive CD8+ T cells sorted from blood. These receptors all stem from a man younger than 30 in good health.

The chain has TRBV10-3 and TRBJ1-3; D ambiguous. Germline-derived CDR1 and CDR2 are ENHRY and SYGVKD. CDR3 length: 17 residues. V lost 2 bases and J lost 0, with 14 bases in between. The CDR3 DNA is TGTGCCATCAGTGAGGGCCCAGTTGCGGGCTCTGGAAACACCATATATTTT. Amino acid sequence: CAISEGPVAGSGNTIYF.

The chain uses TRBV29-1 and TRBJ2-2; D is uncertain. V lost 6 bases, J lost 7 bases, and 9 bases lay in between. This CDR3 is built from 11 residues. Germline loops: CDR1 SQVTM, CDR2 ANQGSEA. CDR3 sequence (DNA): TGCAGCGTCCCTACCGACGGGGAGCTGTTTTTT. This gives the protein CSVPTDGELFF.

V and J are TRBV9 and TRBJ1-1, with D possibly being TRBD1 (6 bases). The V end lost 4 bases, the J end lost 0 bases, and 22 bases lay between the germline ends. Germline V gene data show CDR1 as SGDLS and CDR2 as YYNGEE. CDR3 length: 18 residues. The CDR3 loop is CASSMHRVRLAMNTEAFF. CDR3 in DNA: TGTGCCAGCAGCATGCACAGGGTTAGGTTAGCGATGAACACTGAAGCTTTCTTT.

This clone was counted a single time. This rearrangement joins TRBV10-1 to TRBJ2-1, with D unresolved. The V end was cut by 3 bases, the J end by 2 bases, with 11 bases between. The CDR3 contains 15 residues. The germline V gene has CDR1 WNHNN and CDR2 SYGVQD (reference sequence). The CDR3 nucleotides are TGCGCCAGCAGTGAAGTGGGTGATGCCTACAATGAGCAGTTCTTC. The encoded protein is CASSEVGDAYNEQFF.

This clone appeared once. The chain employs TRBV25-1 and TRBJ2-7; possibly TRBD2 for D (5 bases). Germline V CDR1 and CDR2: MGHDK, SYGVNS. The CDR3 runs 13 residues. The ends were cut back, 1 base at V and 5 bases at J, with 9 bases in the middle. CDR3 region: CASSELVGNEQYF. CDR3 nucleotides: TGTGCCAGCAGTGAATTGGTCGGGAACGAGCAGTACTTC.

The chain couples TRBV10-2 to TRBJ2-5; 11 nucleotides agree with TRBD2. This CDR3 has 17 residues. V shed 3 bases and J 1 base; nucleotides not matched to a gene: 7. Germline lookup yields CDR1 WSHSY and CDR2 SAAADI. DNA for the CDR3: TGCGCCAGCAGTGATCCGGGGACTAGCGGAGTCCAAGAGACCCAGTACTTC. It encodes CASSDPGTSGVQETQYF.

V usage is TRBV7-9 and J usage is TRBJ1-1; no reliable D call. This CDR3 has 13 amino acids. V was cut by 5 bases and J by 6 bases, with 13 bases left in between. Germline CDR1 is SEHNR and CDR2 is FQNEAQ (reference sequence). The CDR3 reads CASSPPDAAEAFF. CDR3 DNA: TGTGCCAGCAGCCCCCCGGACGCGGCTGAAGCTTTCTTT. The complete variable domain, with remaining parts taken from reference TRBV7-9 and TRBJ1-1, reads DTGVSQNPRHKITKRGQNVTFRCDPISEHNRLYWYRQTLGQGPEFLTYFQNEAQLEKSRLLSDRFSAERPKGSFSTLEIQRTEQGDSAMYLCASSPPDAAEAFFGQGTRLTVV.

Worth noting for this clone: Other nucleotide sequences from this sample produce the same CDR3. The V gene is TRBV29-1, the J gene TRBJ2-7; 15 positions match TRBD2. Trimming at V came to 6 bases and at J to 2 bases, leaving 2 bases not matched to a gene. CDR1 SQVTM and CDR2 ANQGSEA come from the germline V gene. The CDR3 is 14 residues long. The CDR3 DNA reads TGCAGCGTGGGACTAGCGGGAGGCCCCTACGAGCAGTACTTC. Translating it yields CSVGLAGGPYEQYF.

The chain carries TRBV4-2 and TRBJ2-2, with 7 bases lining up with TRBD2. The CDR3 has 18 amino acids. The germline gives CDR1 LGHNA, CDR2 YNFKEQ. The ends lost 4 bases at V and 2 bases at J; junction bases unmatched: 13. The CDR3, as DNA: TGTGCCAGCAGCCGATTCTACCCCAGCGGGGAAAACACCGGGGAGCTGTTTTTT. It specifies CASSRFYPSGENTGELFF.

V gene TRBV5-6 combines with J gene TRBJ2-7; 8 nucleotides match TRBD1. Per germline, CDR1 SGHDT and CDR2 YYEEEE. This CDR3 has 13 residues. The ends lost 3 bases at V and 3 bases at J; junction bases unmatched: 2. Here the CDR3 reads CASSWDRYYEQYF. The CDR3 DNA follows: TGTGCCAGCAGCTGGGACAGGTACTACGAGCAGTACTTC.

This chain uses TRBV27 with TRBJ2-7; TRBD2 matches 10 bases. This CDR3 spans 14 amino acids. The germline gives CDR1 MNHEY, CDR2 SMNVEV (reference sequence). J lost 4 bases, V lost 3 bases, and 3 bases had no gene match. The chain's CDR3 is CASSFSGLAYEQYF. The CDR3, as DNA: TGTGCCAGCAGTTTTTCGGGACTAGCGTACGAGCAGTACTTC.

The V and J genes are TRBV13 and TRBJ2-1, with 10 bases fitting TRBD2. V gave up 4 bases and J gave up 2 bases; unmatched junction bases: 8. The CDR3 runs to 17 residues. In germline, CDR1 is PRHDT, CDR2 FYEKMQ (reference sequence). The CDR3 here is CASSSGTSVETYNEQFF. Here the CDR3 DNA reads TGTGCCAGCAGCTCCGGGACTAGCGTGGAAACCTACAATGAGCAGTTCTTC.

Comments on this clone: This specimen includes other DNA sequences encoding the same CDR3. V and J are TRBV9 and TRBJ2-5, with a tentative D call TRBD1 (5 bases). The CDR3 loop spans 14 amino acids. V lost 0 bases, J lost 1 base, and 7 bases lay in between. Germline V CDR1 and CDR2: SGDLS, YYNGEE. The CDR3 bases are TGTGCCAGCAGCGTAGGAACAGGCCAAGAGACCCAGTACTTC. This gives the protein CASSVGTGQETQYF.